This TCR beta chain appears in the sequencing data of a study of blood T cell repertoires in COVID-19. Study-level information: The United States, Italy and Spain supplied acute and convalescent COVID-19 samples. The analysed material was cDNA or gDNA that came from T cells, B-cell-depleted T cells, or PBMCs.

The trim removed 6 bases at V and 4 bases at J, leaving 15 bases unmatched. The CDR3 runs 16 residues. Germline-derived CDR1 and CDR2 are SNHLY and FYNNEI. Original data processing: Estimated nucleated cell counts came from reference gene primer amplification. Using immunoSEQ multiplex PCR, the repertoire was profiled, and TCRdb retains in-frame clones only, with some absent. The DNA was the basis for D and trimming; V, J and clone size are from that table. The sample has under 150,000 clones, 88% seen once. The receptor's source is a middle-aged man with active or convalescent COVID-19. The genes are TRBV2 and TRBJ2-7, with 7 bases that match TRBD2. Sequencing was carried out using peripheral blood. CDR3 sequence reads: CASRETVWAGVYEQYF. The CDR3 nucleotides read TGTGCCAGCAGGGAAACGGTCTGGGCGGGAGTGTACGAGCAGTACTTC.